The present entry profiles one T cell receptor (beta chain) with its context. In this sample, this clone turned up many times. This receptor's antigen is unknown. No base-level quality is on record; no much larger clone is a single base apart. These data belong to a study of T cell responses to AZD1222 COVID-19 vaccine (dated by TCRdb to the early 2020s). At the level of the whole study: AZD1222 recipients given second doses at about 4 weeks or at about 12 weeks were pooled, since spike-specific TCR depth and breadth were not found to differ between the two schedules. TCR sequencing was performed for approximately 240 trial participants, of whom around 200 were given two doses of AZD1222 and approximately 26 were given two doses of MenACWY control vaccine. Enrollment into the trials was organized by age into subgroups of 18-55, 56-69 and 70-plus years, and those subgroups contained approximately 160, 26 and 62 TCR-sequenced participants, respectively.

The CDR3 regions of human TCRbeta chains were analyzed by immunosequencing. Regarding the original processing steps: TCRs in the repertoires were compared against a reference library of SARS-CoV-2-specific TCRs that had been generated with the MIRA antigen-specificity platform. Breadth was defined as the fraction of unique TCRs that were SARS-CoV-2-associated, and depth was defined as the fraction of total T cells that were SARS-CoV-2-associated. Using the MIRA data, each spike-specific TCR was assigned both to the spike region to which the TCR was reactive and to a CD4 or CD8 class. Log10-transformed breadth and depth values were compared by one-way ANOVA with Sidak's multiple comparisons tests. TCRdb carries this immuneACCESS record with in-frame sequences only. Its versions omit some clonotypes, under half of them owing to an unresolved V gene in the studies checked, with the rest unexplained. V and J calls and clone size are given by that table; D and trimming were obtained from the DNA. Across this sample there are nearly 100,000 clones, with about 88% seen only once. 2.8% of the sample comes from the top ten.

According to the study, the label for this sample's time point signals: baseline before first vaccination. Vaccinee samples came from UK trials COV001 and COV002, including a single-blind randomized controlled phase 2/3 trial of AZD1222 (ChAdOx1 nCoV-19) in healthy adults. For TCRbeta chain sequencing, PBMC samples from trial participants were taken at day 0 and at day 28 after the second dose. General conclusions and limits of the study: Nearly half of unique spike-specific TCRs reportedly recognized epitopes outside regions mutated in the B.1.351 and B.1.1.7 variants. Spike-specific TCR breadth and depth rose significantly after two AZD1222 doses compared with day 0 and with MenACWY recipients. Most participants were white British and females outnumbered males, and the authors suggested that clonal diversity may have been underestimated. Conclusions about previously exposed vaccinees are limited because only five to seven AZD1222 recipients were SARS-CoV-2 seropositive at baseline. The vaccine-associated CD4 TCRs covered the entire spike protein, and the dominant responses fell in regions 160-218 and 743-854. Because no day 14 peak-response samples were available, repertoires were characterized only after the peak T cell response. In the small 56-69-year group, the increase in depth fell short of significance, most likely because of low power.

CDR1 and CDR2 were assigned from the germline V gene (reference sequence) as LNHDA and SQIVND. The cysteine opens and the phenylalanine closes a CDR3 of 14 amino acids. The kept DNA is CDR3 alone, 42 bases in frame from the first base. The V end loses 4 bases and the J end loses 3 bases, and a stretch of 13 bases separates them. Sequencing was performed on peripheral blood, taken on day 0 of AZD1222 vaccination. Recombination joined TRBV19 with TRBJ2-7; the D gene lacks a confident call. The source is an adult in good health. The DNA sequence is given as TGTGCCAGTAGTAAGGTCGACGGATACTACGAGCAGTACTTC. Its coded protein is CASSKVDGYYEQYF.